This section outlines one T cell receptor (beta chain) sequence together with its context. The target antigen is unknown. The sample comes from a study of cytomegalovirus exposure and HLA in healthy donors. Trimming cost V 5 bases and J 8 bases, with 10 bases left between them. The CDR3 is 13 residues long. Germline-derived CDR1 and CDR2 are KGHSH and LQKENI. Broader study findings: Some V segments could not be told apart, so they were left out, TRBV6-2 and TRBV6-3 among them. Across HLA loci, a later analysis found differing TCR association rates, with DRB1 most and HLA-C fewest. Among TCR beta chains of equal frequency, HLA-associated ones were more clonally expanded in a later analysis. The availability of immune exposure information extended only to CMV serostatus.

The PCR employed 60 Vbeta primers together with 13 Jbeta primers. Assay: immunoSEQ multiplex PCR; the TCRdb copy retains only in-frame clones and omits some. The top ten clones hold around 4.9% of a sample with approximately 140,000 clones, approximately 80% of them seen once. Sequenced sample: PBMCs. V is TRBV18 and J is TRBJ1-6; unclear D gene. This TCR was sampled from a male donor in good health and CMV-seronegative. The DNA of the CDR3 is TGTGCCAGCTCAAGGGAGGGTGATTCACCCCTCCACTTT. As protein: CASSREGDSPLHF.